The rows below give T cell receptor beta chains drawn from one sample of a study of Graves' ophthalmopathy and Graves' hyperthyroidism. TCRdb itself ran the multiplex PCR reads through MiXCR, one entry per CDR3 protein. There are 580,000 or so distinct CDR3 sequences in the sample; roughly 40% occur only once, and 4% to 5% lies in the top ten. The material sequenced was peripheral blood or thyroid tissue (not recorded which). These receptor sequences come from an adult man with Graves' hyperthyroidism. CDR3s include the opening cysteine and the closing phenylalanine or tryptophan. D genes are given only for firm matches. Clone size is given for some rows only: seen once, a few or many times, or a class if the clone is expanded.

V gene: TRBV30
J gene: TRBJ2-6
D gene: .
clone size: .
CDR3 protein: CAWLGAGANVLTF
CDR3 DNA: TGTGCCTGGCTAGGGGCAGGGGCCAACGTCCTGACTTTC

V gene: TRBV19
J gene: TRBJ1-6
D gene: TRBD1
clone size: many
CDR3 protein: CASSLISQGGSPLHF
CDR3 DNA: TGTGCCAGTTCACTCATCTCACAGGGGGGATCACCCCTCCACTTT

V gene: TRBV7-9
J gene: TRBJ2-7
D gene: TRBD1
clone size: .
CDR3 protein: CASTDQGASHEQYF
CDR3 DNA: TGTGCCAGCACCGACCAGGGGGCTAGCCACGAGCAGTACTTC

V gene: TRBV20-1
J gene: TRBJ2-7
D gene: TRBD1
clone size: many
CDR3 protein: CSATGQGAYEQYF
CDR3 DNA: TGCAGTGCTACAGGACAGGGGGCCTACGAGCAGTACTTC

V gene: TRBV3-1
J gene: TRBJ2-5
D gene: .
clone size: many
CDR3 protein: CASSPRGSVGETQYF
CDR3 DNA: TGTGCCAGCAGCCCACGGGGGAGTGTTGGGGAGACCCAGTACTTC

V gene: TRBV6-6
J gene: TRBJ2-2
D gene: TRBD2
clone size: .
CDR3 protein: CASLYDGRAGELFF
CDR3 DNA: TGTGCCAGCCTTTACGACGGGAGGGCCGGGGAGCTGTTTTTT

V gene: TRBV12-3/TRBV12-4
J gene: TRBJ2-5
D gene: TRBD1
clone size: many
CDR3 protein: CASRWTGQETQYF
CDR3 DNA: TGTGCCAGCAGGTGGACAGGCCAAGAGACCCAGTACTTC

V gene: TRBV7-9
J gene: TRBJ2-7
D gene: .
clone size: .
CDR3 protein: CASSFGASSYEQYF
CDR3 DNA: TGTGCCAGCAGCTTCGGGGCGAGCTCCTACGAGCAGTACTTC

V gene: TRBV2
J gene: TRBJ2-7
D gene: TRBD2
clone size: .
CDR3 protein: CAVDLPGGYF
CDR3 DNA: TGTGCCGTCGACCTCCCGGGAGGGTACTTC

V gene: TRBV20-1
J gene: TRBJ2-7
D gene: TRBD1
clone size: .
CDR3 protein: CSEAGGNSYEQYF
CDR3 DNA: TGCAGTGAAGCAGGGGGCAATTCCTACGAGCAGTACTTC

V gene: TRBV10-3
J gene: TRBJ1-2
D gene: TRBD1
clone size: .
CDR3 protein: CAISESTGQGYGYTF
CDR3 DNA: TGTGCCATCAGTGAGTCGACGGGACAGGGATATGGCTACACCTTC

V gene: TRBV5-1
J gene: TRBJ2-7
D gene: TRBD1
clone size: many
CDR3 protein: CASSQGDRAEQYF
CDR3 DNA: TGCGCCAGCAGCCAAGGGGACAGGGCCGAGCAGTACTTC

V gene: TRBV5-4
J gene: TRBJ2-3
D gene: .
clone size: .
CDR3 protein: CASSLVESTDTQYF
CDR3 DNA: TGTGCCAGCAGCTTGGTTGAGAGCACAGATACGCAGTATTTT

V gene: TRBV14
J gene: TRBJ2-7
D gene: .
clone size: many
CDR3 protein: CASSQDFGGNEQYF
CDR3 DNA: TGTGCCAGCAGCCAAGATTTCGGGGGAAACGAGCAGTACTTC

V gene: TRBV7-7
J gene: TRBJ1-5
D gene: TRBD1
clone size: many
CDR3 protein: CASSCALGGRGRDQPQHF
CDR3 DNA: TGTGCTAGCAGCTGCGCTCTAGGGGGCCGCGGCCGGGATCAGCCCCAGCATTTT

V gene: TRBV7-8
J gene: TRBJ1-5
D gene: .
clone size: .
CDR3 protein: CASSLAPGLSNQPQHF
CDR3 DNA: TGTGCCAGCAGCTTGGCCCCCGGGCTTAGCAATCAGCCCCAGCATTTT

V gene: TRBV2
J gene: TRBJ2-5
D gene: .
clone size: once
CDR3 protein: CASSEFGYRRTSF
CDR3 DNA: TGTGCCAGCAGTGAATTCGGGTATCGGCGGACATCCTTC

V gene: TRBV9
J gene: TRBJ1-5
D gene: TRBD1
clone size: few
CDR3 protein: CASSPGQGSQPQHF
CDR3 DNA: TGTGCCAGCTCTCCGGGACAGGGCTCTCAGCCCCAGCATTTT

V gene: TRBV29-1
J gene: TRBJ2-7
D gene: .
clone size: .
CDR3 protein: CSVERGGDEQYF
CDR3 DNA: TGCAGCGTTGAACGCGGCGGGGATGAGCAGTACTTC

V gene: TRBV20-1
J gene: TRBJ1-4
D gene: .
clone size: .
CDR3 protein: CSAREKLFF
CDR3 DNA: TGCAGTGCTAGAGAAAAACTGTTTTTT

V gene: TRBV20-1
J gene: TRBJ1-6
D gene: .
clone size: many
CDR3 protein: CSALGLSYNSPLHF
CDR3 DNA: TGCAGTGCCTTGGGCCTCTCCTATAATTCACCCCTCCACTTT

V gene: TRBV20-1
J gene: TRBJ1-1
D gene: .
clone size: many
CDR3 protein: CSAARDTEAFF
CDR3 DNA: TGCAGTGCAGCGCGGGACACTGAAGCTTTCTTT

V gene: TRBV6-5
J gene: TRBJ2-7
D gene: TRBD1
clone size: many
CDR3 protein: CASSVTGGSYEQYF
CDR3 DNA: TGTGCCAGCAGCGTAACAGGGGGGTCCTACGAGCAGTACTTC

V gene: TRBV19
J gene: TRBJ1-5
D gene: TRBD1
clone size: many
CDR3 protein: CASSIGTGNSNQPQHF
CDR3 DNA: TGTGCCAGTAGTATAGGGACAGGGAATAGCAATCAGCCCCAGCATTTT

V gene: TRBV25-1
J gene: TRBJ2-7
D gene: .
clone size: .
CDR3 protein: CASSLEGRGSYEQYF
CDR3 DNA: TGTGCCAGCAGCTTGGAGGGTCGGGGTTCCTACGAGCAGTACTTC

V gene: TRBV5-1
J gene: TRBJ2-1
D gene: TRBD1
clone size: .
CDR3 protein: CASSHSGTDHNEQFF
CDR3 DNA: TGCGCCAGCAGCCACTCGGGGACAGATCACAATGAGCAGTTCTTC

V gene: TRBV5-1
J gene: TRBJ1-1
D gene: TRBD1
clone size: many
CDR3 protein: CASSLDRGSTEAFF
CDR3 DNA: TGCGCCAGCAGCTTGGACAGGGGGAGCACTGAAGCTTTCTTT

V gene: TRBV6-6
J gene: TRBJ1-1
D gene: .
clone size: .
CDR3 protein: CASRPDGREGTEAFF
CDR3 DNA: TGTGCCAGCAGGCCCGACGGGCGGGAGGGCACTGAAGCTTTCTTT

V gene: TRBV5-1
J gene: TRBJ2-7
D gene: .
clone size: .
CDR3 protein: CASSPDGHEQYF
CDR3 DNA: TGCGCCAGCAGCCCGGACGGCCACGAGCAGTACTTC

V gene: TRBV9
J gene: TRBJ2-7
D gene: .
clone size: many
CDR3 protein: CASSVDYRAYEQYF
CDR3 DNA: TGTGCCAGCAGCGTGGATTACAGGGCGTACGAGCAGTACTTC

V gene: TRBV28
J gene: TRBJ2-7
D gene: .
clone size: few
CDR3 protein: CASRAGGGAYEQYF
CDR3 DNA: TGTGCCAGCAGGGCCGGAGGAGGGGCGTACGAGCAGTACTTC

V gene: TRBV7-9
J gene: TRBJ2-4
D gene: .
clone size: .
CDR3 protein: CASSGGHPKNIQYF
CDR3 DNA: TGTGCCAGCAGCGGGGGACACCCAAAAAACATTCAGTACTTC

V gene: TRBV14
J gene: TRBJ1-1
D gene: .
clone size: many
CDR3 protein: CASSRRVSNTEAFF
CDR3 DNA: TGTGCCAGCAGCCGCCGGGTCTCGAACACTGAAGCTTTCTTT

V gene: TRBV12-3/TRBV12-4
J gene: TRBJ1-5
D gene: .
clone size: many
CDR3 protein: CASSLSGVVQPQHF
CDR3 DNA: TGTGCCAGCAGTTTAAGTGGGGTAGTTCAGCCCCAGCATTTT

V gene: TRBV6-5
J gene: TRBJ1-1
D gene: .
clone size: many
CDR3 protein: CASSYGSVNTEAFF
CDR3 DNA: TGTGCCAGCAGTTACGGGTCAGTGAACACTGAAGCTTTCTTT

V gene: TRBV29-1
J gene: TRBJ1-5
D gene: .
clone size: .
CDR3 protein: CSVASSGTNQPQHF
CDR3 DNA: TGCAGCGTTGCCAGCTCTGGGACCAATCAGCCCCAGCATTTT

V gene: TRBV20-1
J gene: TRBJ2-5
D gene: TRBD2
clone size: .
CDR3 protein: CSAGDRYASGRTQYF
CDR3 DNA: TGCAGTGCTGGAGATCGATATGCTAGCGGGAGAACCCAGTACTTC

V gene: TRBV7-9
J gene: TRBJ1-2
D gene: .
clone size: .
CDR3 protein: CASSLEWRLETNYGYTF
CDR3 DNA: TGTGCCAGCAGCTTAGAATGGCGGTTGGAAACTAACTATGGCTACACCTTC

V gene: TRBV12-3/TRBV12-4
J gene: TRBJ2-3
D gene: .
clone size: few
CDR3 protein: CASGQGRGDTQYF
CDR3 DNA: TGTGCCAGCGGGCAGGGGAGAGGAGATACGCAGTATTTT

V gene: TRBV29-1
J gene: TRBJ1-2
D gene: .
clone size: .
CDR3 protein: CSVDPAGSSRGYTF
CDR3 DNA: TGCAGCGTAGACCCCGCGGGAAGTTCTCGTGGCTACACCTTC

V gene: TRBV4-1
J gene: TRBJ1-1
D gene: .
clone size: many
CDR3 protein: CASSPGRTNTEAFF
CDR3 DNA: TGCGCCAGCAGTCCTGGACGGACAAACACTGAAGCTTTCTTT